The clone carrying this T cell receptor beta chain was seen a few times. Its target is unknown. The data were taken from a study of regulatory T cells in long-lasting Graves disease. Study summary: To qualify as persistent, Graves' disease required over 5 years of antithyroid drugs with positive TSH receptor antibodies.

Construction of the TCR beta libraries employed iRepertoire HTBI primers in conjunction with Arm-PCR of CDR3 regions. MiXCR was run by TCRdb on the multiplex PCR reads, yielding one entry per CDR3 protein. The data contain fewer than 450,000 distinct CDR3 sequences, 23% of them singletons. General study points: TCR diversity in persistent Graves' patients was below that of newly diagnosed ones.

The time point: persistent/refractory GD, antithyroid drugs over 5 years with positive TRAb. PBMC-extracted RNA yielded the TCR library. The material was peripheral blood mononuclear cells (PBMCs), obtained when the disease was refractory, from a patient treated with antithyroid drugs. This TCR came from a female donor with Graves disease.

In nucleotides, the CDR3 is TGTGCCAGCAGCCCCACAGGATTCGCTGAAGCTTTCTTT. This translates into CASSPTGFAEAFF. The chain combines TRBV3-1 with TRBJ1-1, with a possible D match to TRBD1 (5 bases). Germline lookup yields CDR1 LGHDT and CDR2 YNNKEL (reference sequence). V was clipped by 4 bases and J by 6 bases, with 12 bases between them. The CDR3 spans 13 residues.